Each of the 32 T cell receptor beta chains below was sequenced from the same sample in a study of T cells in Graves' hyperthyroidism and ophthalmopathy. RNA transcripts provided the source from which TCR beta CDR3 regions were amplified. The primer set for the first-round RT-PCR of the TCR CDR3 was HTBI. TCRdb itself ran the multiplex PCR reads through MiXCR, one entry per CDR3 protein. This sample has more than 500,000 distinct CDR3 sequences, with under 20% found just once. The sample comprised blood. These receptor sequences come from a young woman with Graves' hyperthyroidism.

J is TRBJ1-1 and V is TRBV29-1; a weak D match, TRBD1 (6 bases). Germline CDR1 is SQVTM and CDR2 is ANQGSEA. The CDR3 runs to 11 residues. V was trimmed by 2 bases and J by 5 bases, leaving 6 bases between them. DNA for the CDR3: TGCAGCGTTGAACAGGGGACTGAAGCTTTCTTT. This codes for CSVEQGTEAFF.

This CDR3 is CASNIYSGRTNTGELFF. The CDR3 bases are TGTGCCAGCAACATATATAGCGGGAGGACGAACACCGGGGAGCTGTTTTTT. This chain uses TRBV6-2 or TRBV6-3 with TRBJ2-2; 10 bases fit TRBD2. The trim removed 7 bases at V and 0 bases at J, leaving 8 bases unmatched. The CDR3 is 17 residues long. CDR1 MNHEY and CDR2 SVGEGT come from the germline V gene.

The genes are TRBV7-6 and TRBJ2-2, with D perhaps matching TRBD1 (5 bases). Germline V lookup: CDR1 SGHVS, CDR2 FNYEAQ. The germline V and J ends were trimmed by 1 base and 10 bases, with 10 bases remaining between them. The CDR3 has 13 residues. CDR3 nucleotide sequence: TGTGCCAGCAGCTTAGTTATCGGACAGGAGCTGTTTTTT. This codes for CASSLVIGQELFF.

The V and J genes are TRBV9 and TRBJ2-4; TRBD2 is a possible D gene (6 bases). Between the trimmed V and J ends, which lost 4 bases and 3 bases, there was a span of 17 bases. CDR3 length: 16 residues. Germline-derived CDR1 and CDR2 are SGDLS and YYNGEE. Here the CDR3 reads CASSPLEGGVKNIQYF. CDR3 coding DNA: TGTGCCAGCAGCCCCCTTGAGGGAGGCGTCAAAAACATTCAGTACTTC. The complete variable domain, with remaining parts taken from reference TRBV9 and TRBJ2-4, reads DSGVTQTPKHLITATGQRVTLRCSPRSGDLSVYWYQQSLDQGLQFLIQYYNGEERAKGNILERFSAQQFPDLHSELNLSSLELGDSALYFCASSPLEGGVKNIQYFGAGTRLSVL.

This clonotype showed up many times. The J gene is TRBJ1-1, the V gene TRBV10-1, with D possibly being TRBD1 (6 bases). This CDR3 region has 12 residues. V was pared by 2 bases and J by 8 bases, with 9 bases between. The germline V gene encodes CDR1 WNHNN and CDR2 SYGVQD (reference sequence). Written as DNA, the CDR3 is TGCGCCAGCAGTGAGGCCGGGACAGAAGCTTTCTTT. Translated: CASSEAGTEAFF.

With regard to this clonotype: A much larger clone lies one base from this, so it may be a read error. This chain joins TRBV2 and TRBJ2-6, with TRBD2 matching 12 bases. The CDR3 covers 20 residues. Germline CDR1 SNHLY, CDR2 FYNNEI. The chain's CDR3 is CASSEGRLAGVSDGANLLTF. The CDR3 coding sequence is TGTGCCAGCAGTGAAGGACGACTAGCGGGAGTATCGGATGGGGCCAACCTCCTGACTTTC.

This clonotype was counted at least ten times. This chain uses TRBV19 with TRBJ2-1; D ambiguous. The CDR3 sequence is 11 residues long. Germline CDR1 and CDR2: LNHDA and SQIVND (reference sequence). Trimming pared 7 bases from V and 7 bases from J, leaving 8 bases between. The CDR3 is CASIWRNEQFF. The DNA for the CDR3 is TGTGCCAGTATTTGGCGAAATGAGCAGTTCTTC.

The sample holds many counts of this clonotype. The CDR3 DNA reads TGTGCCAGCAGTCAGACTAGCGAGAGAGCCAAAAACATTCAGTACTTC. The encoded protein is CASSQTSERAKNIQYF. The chain links TRBV6-2 or TRBV6-3 to TRBJ2-4; 8 bases map to TRBD2. Per germline, CDR1 MNHEY and CDR2 SVGEGT. The CDR3 loop spans 16 amino acids. V shed 5 bases and J 0 bases; nucleotides not matched to a gene: 6.

For this clonotype: This sequence may be a read error, since a much larger clone differs from it by one base. This chain links TRBV12-3 or TRBV12-4 with TRBJ1-3; D is ambiguous. Trimming pared 3 bases from V and 0 bases from J, leaving 12 bases between. The CDR3 has 16 residues. This chain's CDR3 is CASSFPPPTSGNTIYF. The CDR3 bases are TGTGCCAGCAGTTTTCCCCCCCCGACCTCTGGAAACACCATATATTTT.

This clonotype showed up many times. This chain joins TRBV25-1 and TRBJ2-7; D uncertain. Trimming shortened V by 7 bases and J by 0 bases, and 13 bases separated the two germline ends. CDR3 length equals 14 residues. CDR1 MGHDK and CDR2 SYGVNS come from the germline V gene. CDR3 sequence: CASTRTLSSYEQYF. The CDR3 coding sequence is TGTGCCAGCACCCGGACGCTGAGCTCCTACGAGCAGTACTTC.

The chain couples TRBV25-1 to TRBJ2-1, with a weak D call TRBD2 (6 bases). Germline assignment: CDR1 MGHDK and CDR2 SYGVNS. Trimming left V 5 bases short and J 0 bases short, with 14 bases between. The CDR3 length is 16 residues. The CDR3 sequence is CASSWGVISSYNEQFF. The DNA for the CDR3 is TGTGCCAGCAGTTGGGGGGTTATATCCTCCTACAATGAGCAGTTCTTC.

The chain employs TRBV6-1 and TRBJ2-5; tentative D call: TRBD1 (6 bases). Germline CDR1 is MNHNS and CDR2 is SASEGT. The CDR3 has 14 amino acids. Trimming pared 8 bases from V and 4 bases from J, leaving 17 bases between. Here the CDR3 DNA reads TGTGCCAGCCGGAACAGGGCTGGGAGAGAGACCCAGTACTTC. Protein sequence: CASRNRAGRETQYF.

J is TRBJ1-4 and V is TRBV12-5; D ambiguous. Germline V gene data show CDR1 as LGHNT and CDR2 as FRNRAP. The CDR3 is 14 amino acids. Trimming shortened V by 7 bases and J by 5 bases, and 14 bases separated the two germline ends. CDR3 sequence (DNA): TGTGCTAGTGCCTGGGTAGGGCCAAATGAAAAACTGTTTTTT. Amino acid sequence: CASAWVGPNEKLFF. Supplemented by reference TRBV12-5 and TRBJ1-4, the full variable domain reads DARVTQTPRHKVTEMGQEVTMRCQPILGHNTVFWYRQTMMQGLELLAYFRNRAPLDDSGMPKDRFSAEMPDATLATLKIQPSEPRDSAVYFCASAWVGPNEKLFFGSGTQLSVL.

The table lists this clonotype with many counts. The genes are TRBV5-1 and TRBJ2-7; D possibly corresponds to TRBD1 (6 bases). The CDR3 has 14 amino acids. Trimming took 5 bases from V and 4 from J, leaving 16 bases between them. Germline CDR1 reads SGHRS; CDR2 reads YFSETQ. CDR3 in amino acids: CASRQTGMGYEQYF. As DNA, the CDR3 is TGCGCCAGCAGACAAACAGGGATGGGATACGAGCAGTACTTC.

Only a few counts were recorded for this clonotype. The V call is TRBV10-3, the J call TRBJ2-7; the D call may be TRBD1 or TRBD2 (5 bases each). The ends were cut back, 8 bases at V and 0 bases at J, with 11 bases in the middle. The CDR3 has 13 residues. Germline assignment: CDR1 ENHRY and CDR2 SYGVKD. CDR3 DNA sequence: TGTGCCATCGGGGACGGATTCTCCTACGAGCAGTACTTC. Translation gives CAIGDGFSYEQYF.

This clonotype was counted many times. V usage is TRBV9 and J usage is TRBJ2-7; 7 bases line up with TRBD2. Germline V gene lookup returns CDR1 SGDLS and CDR2 YYNGEE. Unmatched junction bases numbered 7, after V lost 0 bases and J lost 4 bases. CDR3 size: 15 residues. CDR3 loop: CASSVAGEGGYEQYF. The CDR3 bases are TGTGCCAGCAGCGTAGCCGGGGAGGGCGGGTACGAGCAGTACTTC. Complete variable domain (other parts from reference TRBV9 and TRBJ2-7): DSGVTQTPKHLITATGQRVTLRCSPRSGDLSVYWYQQSLDQGLQFLIQYYNGEERAKGNILERFSAQQFPDLHSELNLSSLELGDSALYFCASSVAGEGGYEQYFGPGTRLTVT.

This clonotype was seen at least ten times. The chain recombines TRBV11-3 with TRBJ2-3, with a possible D match to TRBD1 (6 bases). V lost 0 bases and J lost 0, with 13 bases in between. Germline V gene data show CDR1 as SGHNT and CDR2 as YENEEA. This CDR3 is 17 amino acids long. CDR3 in amino acids: CASSLDKWGQSTDTQYF. The CDR3 DNA follows: TGTGCCAGCAGCTTAGATAAATGGGGACAAAGCACAGATACGCAGTATTTT. The whole variable domain, remainder taken from reference TRBV11-3 and TRBJ2-3, is EAGVVQSPRYKIIEKKQPVAFWCNPISGHNTLYWYLQNLGQGPELLIRYENEEAVDDSQLPKDRFSAERLKGVDSTLKIQPAELGDSAVYLCASSLDKWGQSTDTQYFGPGTRLTVL.

This clonotype has a count of ten or more. The chain combines TRBV7-2 with TRBJ2-7; perhaps TRBD2 as D (6 bases). CDR3 length equals 13 residues. CDR1 is SGHTA and CDR2 is FQGNSA in the germline V gene. Trimming took off 5 bases at V and 4 bases at J, with 12 bases between the two ends. CDR3 sequence reads: CASSAQEGYEQYF. The CDR3 nucleotides read TGTGCCAGCAGCGCACAGGAGGGGTACGAGCAGTACTTC.

In this sample, this clonotype turned up a few times. The rearrangement joins TRBV6-5 to TRBJ2-3; unclear D gene. The V gene lost 2 bases and the J gene lost 8 bases, with 5 bases spanning the gap. This CDR3 has 11 residues. Germline V gene sequence: CDR1 MNHEY, CDR2 SVGAGI. CDR3 DNA sequence: TGTGCCAGCAGTTACCACGCTACGCAGTATTTT. Its protein is CASSYHATQYF.

This clonotype was observed at least ten times. V usage is TRBV6-2 or TRBV6-3 and J usage is TRBJ1-1; D ambiguous. Germline V lookup: CDR1 MNHEY, CDR2 SVGEGT. Trimming took 6 bases from V and 2 from J, leaving 10 bases between them. The length of the CDR3 is 13 residues. The DNA for the CDR3 is TGTGCCAGCAGCCCCCGCAAAAACACTGAAGCTTTCTTT. Its translation is CASSPRKNTEAFF.

This clonotype was picked up a small number of times. The V and J genes are TRBV9 and TRBJ2-7; D call uncertain. V lost 3 bases, J lost 2 bases, and 12 bases lay in between. Germline CDR1 and CDR2: SGDLS and YYNGEE. This CDR3 spans 14 amino acids. CDR3 amino acids: CASSAGLQPYEQYF. CDR3 nucleotides: TGTGCCAGCAGCGCGGGCCTGCAACCCTACGAGCAGTACTTC.

The chain joins TRBV6-1 to TRBJ2-1; perhaps TRBD2 as D (6 bases). CDR3 length: 17 amino acids. CDR1 is MNHNS and CDR2 is SASEGT in the germline V gene. Trimming removed 6 bases at V and 6 bases at J, with 24 bases between. Here the CDR3 reads CASSRPSSGPRVNEQFF. The DNA of the CDR3 is TGTGCCAGCAGCCGCCCCAGTAGCGGTCCTAGGGTCAATGAGCAGTTCTTC.

This clonotype was detected ten times or more. J is TRBJ1-6 and V is TRBV12-3 or TRBV12-4; possible D gene TRBD1, 6 bases. This CDR3 region has 15 residues. V lost 3 bases, J lost 8 bases, and 14 bases lay in between. In nucleotides, the CDR3 is TGTGCCAGCAGTTTTGGACAGACCGCCCATTCACCCCTCCACTTT. This gives the protein CASSFGQTAHSPLHF.

This clonotype came up many times. CDR3 sequence (DNA): TGTGCCAGCACCTCAGGGGGCAATCAGCCCCAGCATTTT. This translates into CASTSGGNQPQHF. The chain is built from TRBV28 and TRBJ1-5, with a possible D match to TRBD1 (6 bases). Germline V gives CDR1 MDHEN, CDR2 SYDVKM. The CDR3 extends over 13 amino acids. V was shortened by 7 bases and J by 2 bases, with 9 bases between the two germline ends.

The table lists this clonotype with a few counts. The chain links TRBV7-9 to TRBJ2-7; a weak D match, TRBD1 (5 bases). This CDR3 is built from 11 residues. CDR1 is SEHNR and CDR2 is FQNEAQ in the germline V gene (reference sequence). Trimming shortened V by 4 bases and J by 7 bases, and 8 bases separated the two germline ends. CDR3: CASSYPGEQYF. CDR3 DNA: TGTGCCAGCAGCTATCCAGGGGAGCAGTACTTC.

This clonotype was counted ten times or more. V gene TRBV28 combines with J gene TRBJ2-1; 14 bases agree with TRBD2. V gave up 3 bases and J gave up 7 bases; unmatched junction bases: 2. The CDR3 loop spans 15 amino acids. The germline V gene has CDR1 MDHEN and CDR2 SYDVKM. As DNA, the CDR3 is TGTGCCAGCAGTTTGGGACTAGCGGGAGATAATGAGCAGTTCTTC. Its protein product is CASSLGLAGDNEQFF.

The CDR3 spells CASSVAGGEKLFF. CDR3 nucleotides: TGTGCCAGCAGCGTAGCTGGGGGCGAAAAACTGTTTTTT. The chain carries TRBV9 and TRBJ1-4; possibly TRBD1 for D (6 bases). V was shortened by 0 bases and J by 8 bases, with 8 bases between the two germline ends. The CDR3 runs to 13 residues. CDR1 is SGDLS and CDR2 is YYNGEE in the germline V gene.

This clonotype appeared many times. The gene calls are TRBV28 and TRBJ1-1; D is perhaps TRBD1 (6 bases). The V gene's germline CDR1 is MDHEN and CDR2 SYDVKM. The length of the CDR3 is 14 residues. Deletions cut 7 bases from V and 2 bases from J, with 14 bases between. CDR3 residues: CASTEGQINTEAFF. CDR3 DNA: TGTGCCAGCACCGAAGGACAGATAAACACTGAAGCTTTCTTT.

The sample holds many counts of this clonotype. The chain couples TRBV13 to TRBJ2-3, with TRBD1 identical over 7 bases. V trimming: 4 bases; J trimming: 1 base; junction bases outside the gene matches: 5. Germline V gene lookup returns CDR1 PRHDT and CDR2 FYEKMQ (reference sequence). This CDR3 contains 15 residues. The CDR3 loop reads CASSSKGAGTDTQYF. The CDR3 nucleotides read TGTGCCAGCAGCTCAAAGGGGGCAGGCACAGATACGCAGTATTTT.

Ten or more counts support this clonotype. The chain combines TRBV28 with TRBJ1-1; a possible D gene is TRBD1 (5 bases). With 4 bases removed from V and 5 bases from J, the gap between germline ends came to 17 bases. The CDR3 loop spans 15 amino acids. Germline V lookup: CDR1 MDHEN, CDR2 SYDVKM. This CDR3 reads CASSSPVRGGTEAFF. CDR3 in DNA: TGTGCCAGCAGTTCCCCCGTCCGGGGCGGGACTGAAGCTTTCTTT. The entire variable domain, with the rest obtained from reference TRBV28 and TRBJ1-1, is as follows: DVKVTQSSRYLVKRTGEKVFLECVQDMDHENMFWYRQDPGLGLRLIYFSYDVKMKEKGDIPEGYSVSREKKERFSLILESASTNQTSMYLCASSSPVRGGTEAFFGQGTRLTVV.

This clonotype has more than one count but fewer than ten. The rearrangement uses TRBV4-1 and TRBJ2-2; tentatively, D is TRBD1 (6 bases). V was shortened by 3 bases and J by 8 bases, with 16 bases between the two germline ends. Germline V gene data show CDR1 as MGHRA and CDR2 as YSYEKL. CDR3 length: 15 residues. The CDR3 here is CASSQTGRVSGELFF. In DNA, the CDR3 is TGCGCCAGCAGCCAGACAGGTCGAGTTTCGGGGGAGCTGTTTTTT.

Concerning this clonotype: Since a much larger clone is just one base distant, this may be a read error. The chain has TRBV7-9 and TRBJ2-7, with D perhaps given as TRBD1 or TRBD2 (5 bases each). Trimming cost V 3 bases and J 1 base, with 16 bases left between them. Germline CDR1 reads SEHNR; CDR2 reads FQNEAQ (reference sequence). The CDR3 is made up of 16 amino acids. Here the CDR3 DNA reads TGTGCCAGCAGCTTTGTTACCGGGACGGAATCCTACGAGCAGTACTTC. Its translation: CASSFVTGTESYEQYF.